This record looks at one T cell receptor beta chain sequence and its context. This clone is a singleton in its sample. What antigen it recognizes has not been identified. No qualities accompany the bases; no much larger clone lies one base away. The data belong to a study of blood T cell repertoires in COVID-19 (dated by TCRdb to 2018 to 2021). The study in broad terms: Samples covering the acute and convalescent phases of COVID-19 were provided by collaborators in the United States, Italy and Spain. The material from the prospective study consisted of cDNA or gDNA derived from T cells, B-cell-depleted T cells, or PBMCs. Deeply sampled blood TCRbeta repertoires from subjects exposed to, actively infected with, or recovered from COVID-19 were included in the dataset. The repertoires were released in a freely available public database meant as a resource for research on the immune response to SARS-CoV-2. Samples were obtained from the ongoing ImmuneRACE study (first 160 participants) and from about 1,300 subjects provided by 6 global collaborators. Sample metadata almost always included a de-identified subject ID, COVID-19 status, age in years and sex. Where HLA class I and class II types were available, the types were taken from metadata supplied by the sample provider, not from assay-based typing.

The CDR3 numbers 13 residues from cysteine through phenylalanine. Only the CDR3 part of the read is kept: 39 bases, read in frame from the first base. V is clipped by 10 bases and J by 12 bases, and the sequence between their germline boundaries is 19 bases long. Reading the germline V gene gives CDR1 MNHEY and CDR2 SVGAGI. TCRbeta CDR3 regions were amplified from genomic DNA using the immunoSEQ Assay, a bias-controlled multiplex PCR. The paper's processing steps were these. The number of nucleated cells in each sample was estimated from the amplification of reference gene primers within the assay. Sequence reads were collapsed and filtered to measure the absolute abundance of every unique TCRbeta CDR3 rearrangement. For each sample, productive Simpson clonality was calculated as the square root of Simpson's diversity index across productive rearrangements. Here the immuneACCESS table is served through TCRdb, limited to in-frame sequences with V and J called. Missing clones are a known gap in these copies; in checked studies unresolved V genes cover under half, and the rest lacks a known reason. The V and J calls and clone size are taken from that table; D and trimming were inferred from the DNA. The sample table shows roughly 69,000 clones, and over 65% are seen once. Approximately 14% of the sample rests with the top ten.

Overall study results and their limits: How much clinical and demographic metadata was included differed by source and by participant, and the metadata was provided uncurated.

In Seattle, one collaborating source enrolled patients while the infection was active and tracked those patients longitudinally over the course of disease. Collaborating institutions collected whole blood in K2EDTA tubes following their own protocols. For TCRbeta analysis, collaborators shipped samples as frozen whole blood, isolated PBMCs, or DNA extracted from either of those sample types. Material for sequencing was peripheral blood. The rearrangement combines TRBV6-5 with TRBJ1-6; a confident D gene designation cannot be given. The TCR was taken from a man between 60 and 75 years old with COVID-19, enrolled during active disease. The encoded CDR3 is CATALEAVRPLHF. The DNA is TGTGCCACAGCCTTGGAGGCAGTACGACCCCTCCACTTT.